This T cell receptor (beta chain) was captured by sequencing in a study of CD8+CD57+ T cells in acquired aplastic anemia. V trimming: 4 bases; J trimming: 2 bases; junction bases outside the gene matches: 6. Germline loops: CDR1 MNHEY, CDR2 SVGAGI. The CDR3 is made up of 16 amino acids. Study-wide results and limits: Overlapping CD8+ CDR3 repertoires of patients and controls contained roughly 27 shared sequences.

Patients chosen for sequencing had shown CD8+CD57+ cell expansion by flow cytometry. All participating patients were living with severe acquired aplastic anemia. The blood sampling took place in patients who had so far received no therapy. The use of genomic DNA as template underpinned the TCR beta VDJ and CDR3 profiling. One entry per CDR3 protein, called by TCRdb with MiXCR from the reads. The data hold 250,000 to 350,000 distinct CDR3 sequences, with about three fifths observed a single time. As regards this clonotype: Antigen specificity is unknown.

This clonotype was sampled from a human donor with aplastic anemia. This chain joins TRBV6-5 and TRBJ2-7; 12 bases are shared with TRBD2. The sequencing input was sorted CD4+, CD8+, or CD8+CD57+ T cells (not recorded which) from PBMCs. Here the CDR3 reads CASSFGLAGTAYEQYF. DNA for the CDR3: TGTGCCAGCAGTTTTGGACTAGCGGGGACTGCCTACGAGCAGTACTTC.